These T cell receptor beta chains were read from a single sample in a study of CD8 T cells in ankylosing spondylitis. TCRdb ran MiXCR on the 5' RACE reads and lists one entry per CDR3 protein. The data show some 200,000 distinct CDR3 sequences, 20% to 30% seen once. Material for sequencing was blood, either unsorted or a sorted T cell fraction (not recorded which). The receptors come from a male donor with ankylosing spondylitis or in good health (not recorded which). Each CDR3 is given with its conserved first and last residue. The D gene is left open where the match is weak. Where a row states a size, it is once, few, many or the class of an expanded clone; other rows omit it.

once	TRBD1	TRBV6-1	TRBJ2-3	CASKDTGGTDTQYF	TGTGCCAGCAAAGATACAGGGGGCACAGATACGCAGTATTTT
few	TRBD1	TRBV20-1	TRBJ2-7	CSAVTGEGSYEQYF	TGCAGTGCTGTTACAGGGGAAGGGTCCTACGAGCAGTACTTC
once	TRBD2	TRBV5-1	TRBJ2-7	CASSLGSGDYEQYF	TGCGCCAGCAGCTTGGGTAGCGGGGATTACGAGCAGTACTTC
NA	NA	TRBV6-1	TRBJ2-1	CARSVVAPSSYNEQFF	TGTGCCAGGTCCGTAGTAGCGCCCAGCTCCTACAATGAGCAGTTCTTC
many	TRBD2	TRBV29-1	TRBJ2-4	CSVRGLAGGVNIQYF	TGCAGCGTCCGGGGACTAGCGGGAGGGGTGAACATTCAGTACTTC
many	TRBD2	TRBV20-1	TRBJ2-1	CSAREVAGLAGVNEQFF	TGCAGTGCTAGAGAGGTAGCGGGACTAGCGGGTGTTAATGAGCAGTTCTTC
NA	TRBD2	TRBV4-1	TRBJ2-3	CASSPGTSGSRDTQYF	TGCGCCAGCAGTCCCGGGACTAGCGGGAGTAGGGATACGCAGTATTTT
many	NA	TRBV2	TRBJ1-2	CASSEFSGGYTF	TGTGCCAGCAGTGAATTTAGTGGTGGCTACACCTTC
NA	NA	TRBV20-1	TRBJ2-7	CSAERGSEQYF	TGCAGTGCTGAGAGGGGCAGCGAGCAGTACTTC
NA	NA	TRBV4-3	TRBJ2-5	CASSQERSGETQYF	TGCGCCAGCAGCCAAGAGAGGTCCGGAGAGACCCAGTACTTC
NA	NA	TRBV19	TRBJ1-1	CASSYYRNTEAFF	TGTGCCAGTAGTTATTACAGGAACACTGAAGCTTTCTTT
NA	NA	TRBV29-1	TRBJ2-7	CSVEGEQGQYF	TGCAGCGTTGAAGGGGAACAGGGACAGTACTTC
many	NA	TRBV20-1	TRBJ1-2	CSARGQLSGYGYTF	TGCAGTGCTAGAGGCCAGCTATCGGGCTATGGCTACACCTTC
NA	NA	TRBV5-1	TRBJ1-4	CASSNRGGEKLFF	TGCGCCAGCAGCAATCGGGGAGGGGAAAAACTGTTTTTT
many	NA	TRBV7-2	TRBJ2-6	CASSLMPGANVLTF	TGTGCCAGCAGCTTAATGCCTGGGGCCAACGTCCTGACTTTC
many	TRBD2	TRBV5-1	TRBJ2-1	CASSLAGNSGLNEQFF	TGCGCCAGCAGCTTGGCCGGAAATAGCGGGTTGAATGAGCAGTTCTTC
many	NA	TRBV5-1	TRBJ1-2	CASSQADRYYGYTF	TGCGCCAGCAGCCAAGCAGACAGGTACTATGGCTACACCTTC
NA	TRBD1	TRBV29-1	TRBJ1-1	CSATEGTGGTEAFF	TGCAGCGCCACGGAGGGGACAGGCGGCACTGAAGCTTTCTTT
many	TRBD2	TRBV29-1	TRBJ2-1	CSVGLAYNEQFF	TGCAGCGTTGGACTAGCTTACAATGAGCAGTTCTTC
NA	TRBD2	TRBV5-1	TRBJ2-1	CASSPGTSGSHEQFF	TGCGCCAGCAGCCCCGGGACTAGCGGGAGCCATGAGCAGTTCTTC
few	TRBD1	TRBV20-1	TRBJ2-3	CSAIIRQGGTDTQYF	TGCAGTGCCATTATACGACAGGGCGGCACAGATACGCAGTATTTT
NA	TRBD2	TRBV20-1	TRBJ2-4	CSAVAGLAKNIQYF	TGCAGTGCTGTAGCGGGGTTAGCCAAAAACATTCAGTACTTC
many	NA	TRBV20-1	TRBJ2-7	CSASAGTHYEQYF	TGCAGTGCTAGCGCCGGGACTCATTACGAGCAGTACTTC
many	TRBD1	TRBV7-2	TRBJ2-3	CASSMTRDSTQYF	TGTGCCAGCAGCATGACCCGGGACAGCACGCAGTATTTT
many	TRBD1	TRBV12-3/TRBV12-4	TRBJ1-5	CASSPPGTGSGNQPQHF	TGTGCCAGCAGTCCGCCCGGGACAGGGTCGGGCAATCAGCCCCAGCATTTT
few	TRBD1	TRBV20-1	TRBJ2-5	CSANRQGTQYF	TGCAGTGCTAACCGACAGGGAACCCAGTACTTC
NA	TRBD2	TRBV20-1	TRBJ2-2	CSARDRATSSSNTGELFF	TGCAGTGCTAGAGATCGGGCGACTAGCTCTTCGAACACCGGGGAGCTGTTTTTT
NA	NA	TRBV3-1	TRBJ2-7	CASSQDLRIYEQYF	TGTGCCAGCAGCCAAGATCTCCGGATCTACGAGCAGTACTTC
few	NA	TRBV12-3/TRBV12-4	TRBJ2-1	CASSLGRAREQFF	TGTGCCAGCAGTTTGGGCAGGGCACGAGAGCAGTTCTTC
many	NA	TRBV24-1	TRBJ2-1	CATRGPATNEQFF	TGTGCCACCAGGGGTCCAGCGACCAATGAGCAGTTCTTC
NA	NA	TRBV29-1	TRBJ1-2	CSVGRTAWGYTF	TGCAGCGTTGGCCGGACGGCATGGGGCTACACCTTC
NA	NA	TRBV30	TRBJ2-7	CAWSRQGKGYEQYF	TGTGCCTGGAGTAGGCAGGGTAAGGGGTACGAGCAGTACTTC
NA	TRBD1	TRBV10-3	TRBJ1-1	CAISPIQGLNTEAFF	TGTGCCATCAGTCCTATACAGGGGTTGAACACTGAAGCTTTCTTT
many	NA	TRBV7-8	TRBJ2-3	CASSPLGLYSDTQYF	TGTGCCAGCAGCCCCCTAGGACTATATTCAGATACGCAGTATTTT
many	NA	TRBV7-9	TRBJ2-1	CASSRDFYNEQFF	TGTGCCAGCAGCCGGGACTTTTACAATGAGCAGTTCTTC
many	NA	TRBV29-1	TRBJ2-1	CSVARGYNEQFF	TGCAGCGTTGCCAGGGGCTACAATGAGCAGTTCTTC
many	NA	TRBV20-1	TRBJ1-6	CSARPGGDGSPLHF	TGCAGTGCTAGACCCGGGGGAGACGGGTCACCCCTCCACTTT
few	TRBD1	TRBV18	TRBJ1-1	CASSPISGTGGTEAFF	TGTGCCAGCTCACCTATATCCGGGACAGGGGGCACTGAAGCTTTCTTT
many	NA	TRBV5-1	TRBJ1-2	CASSSSDSGQFGYTF	TGCGCCAGCAGCTCCTCGGACAGCGGACAGTTTGGCTACACCTTC
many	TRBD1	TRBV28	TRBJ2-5	CASSSRGQGSEETQYF	TGTGCCAGCAGTTCACGGGGACAGGGATCCGAAGAGACCCAGTACTTC
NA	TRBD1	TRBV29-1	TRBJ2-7	CSAITGTGVYEQYF	TGCAGCGCGATAACCGGGACAGGGGTCTACGAGCAGTACTTC
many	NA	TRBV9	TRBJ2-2	CASSVALTGELFF	TGTGCCAGCAGCGTAGCTCTGACCGGGGAGCTGTTTTTT
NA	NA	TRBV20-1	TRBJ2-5	CSARVWPQETQYF	TGCAGTGCTAGAGTCTGGCCACAAGAGACCCAGTACTTC
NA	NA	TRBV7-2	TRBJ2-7	CASSLVGADLSYEQYF	TGTGCCAGCAGCTTAGTCGGGGCGGACCTCTCCTACGAGCAGTACTTC
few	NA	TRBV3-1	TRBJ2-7	CASSHRPGEQYF	TGTGCCAGCAGCCATCGACCCGGCGAGCAGTACTTC
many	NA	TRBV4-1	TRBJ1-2	CASSPGTRANYGYTF	TGCGCCAGCAGCCCTGGGACTAGAGCTAACTATGGCTACACCTTC